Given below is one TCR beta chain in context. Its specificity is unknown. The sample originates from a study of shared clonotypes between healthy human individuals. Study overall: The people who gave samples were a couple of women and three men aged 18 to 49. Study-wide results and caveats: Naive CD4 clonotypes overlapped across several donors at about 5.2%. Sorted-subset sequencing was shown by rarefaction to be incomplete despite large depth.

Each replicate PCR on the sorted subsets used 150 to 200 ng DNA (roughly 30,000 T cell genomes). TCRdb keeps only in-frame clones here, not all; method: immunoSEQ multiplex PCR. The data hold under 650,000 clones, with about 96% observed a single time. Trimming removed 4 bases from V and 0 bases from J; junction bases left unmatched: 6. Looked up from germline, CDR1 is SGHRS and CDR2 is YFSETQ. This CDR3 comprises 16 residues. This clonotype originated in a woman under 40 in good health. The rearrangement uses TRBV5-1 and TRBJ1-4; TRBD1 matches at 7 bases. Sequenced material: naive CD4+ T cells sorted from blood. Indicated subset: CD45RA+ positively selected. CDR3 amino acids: CASSTGQLATNEKLFF. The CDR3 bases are TGCGCCAGCAGCACGGGACAGCTTGCAACTAATGAAAAACTGTTTTTT.